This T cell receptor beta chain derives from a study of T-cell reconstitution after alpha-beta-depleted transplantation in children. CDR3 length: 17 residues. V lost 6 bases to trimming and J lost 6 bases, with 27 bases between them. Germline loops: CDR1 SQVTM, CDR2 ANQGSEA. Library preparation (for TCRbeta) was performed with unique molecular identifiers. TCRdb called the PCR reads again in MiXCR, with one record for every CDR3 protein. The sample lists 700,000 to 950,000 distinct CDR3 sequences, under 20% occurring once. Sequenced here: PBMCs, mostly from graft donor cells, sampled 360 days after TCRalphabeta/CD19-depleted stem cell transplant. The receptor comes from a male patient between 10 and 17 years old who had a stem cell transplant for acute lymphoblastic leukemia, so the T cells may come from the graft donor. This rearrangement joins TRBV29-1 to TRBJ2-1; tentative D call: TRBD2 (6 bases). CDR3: CSVPNTPKGGWFNEQFF. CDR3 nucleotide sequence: TGCAGCGTCCCGAATACCCCCAAAGGAGGGTGGTTCAATGAGCAGTTCTTC.